This entry lists 12 T cell receptor beta chains sequenced from one sample in a study of T-cell memory formation after mild COVID-19. One entry per CDR3 protein, called by TCRdb with MiXCR from the 5' RACE reads. This sample yields hundreds of thousands of distinct CDR3 sequences, of which roughly 15% are seen a single time; 22% belongs to the top ten. Sequencing used PBMCs or a T cell subset sorted from them (not recorded which). These receptors all come from a man aged 18 to 30 who had mild COVID-19 (a few samples of this study predate the infection). Cell type and time point are not known.

This clonotype was detected only a few times. The rearrangement joins TRBV7-2 to TRBJ1-2, with D maybe TRBD1 (5 bases). Germline loops: CDR1 SGHTA, CDR2 FQGNSA. The V and J ends lost 6 bases and 2 bases respectively, with 7 bases between them. The CDR3 totals 12 residues. CDR3 bases: TGTGCCAGCAGTAACAGGAACTATGGCTACACCTTC. Amino acids: CASSNRNYGYTF.

The chain couples TRBV4-2 to TRBJ2-7; 8 bases match TRBD1. This CDR3 comprises 16 residues. V lost 5 bases and J lost 0; bases outside the gene matches: 9. The germline CDR1 and CDR2 sequences are LGHNA and YNFKEQ. The CDR3 loop is CASSEPGQASSYEQYF. CDR3 sequence (DNA): TGTGCCAGCAGCGAGCCGGGACAGGCAAGCTCCTACGAGCAGTACTTC.

This clonotype was detected many times. V usage is TRBV28 and J usage is TRBJ1-2, with 7 positions matching TRBD1. Germline CDR1 and CDR2: MDHEN and SYDVKM. The CDR3 spans 13 residues. V lost 3 bases and J lost 7; bases outside the gene matches: 5. Written as DNA, the CDR3 is TGTGCCAGCAGTTTCTCAGGGGGACCTGGCTACACCTTC. Its translation is CASSFSGGPGYTF.

In its sample, this clonotype was seen a few times. The V gene is TRBV5-1, the J gene TRBJ2-1, with TRBD2 identical over 8 bases. V shed 4 bases, J shed 5 bases, and the junction held 11 bases outside the gene matches. Germline V CDR1 and CDR2: SGHRS, YFSETQ. The CDR3 has 16 residues. The CDR3 DNA reads TGCGCCAGCAGCCCCGGGGTAGCGGGGACCAACAATGAGCAGTTCTTC. This translates into CASSPGVAGTNNEQFF.

This clonotype was seen a handful of times. V gene TRBV10-3 combines with J gene TRBJ2-3, with a weak D call TRBD1 (6 bases). Germline V gene sequence: CDR1 ENHRY, CDR2 SYGVKD. This CDR3 spans 14 amino acids. V was pared by 9 bases and J by 4 bases, with 17 bases between. DNA of the CDR3: TGTGCCATAACCGGGACACTCGCCGCAGATACGCAGTATTTT. As protein: CAITGTLAADTQYF.

This clonotype was counted only a few times. The V and J genes are TRBV6-4 and TRBJ2-5, with D possibly matching TRBD2 (7 bases). The ends were cut back, 8 bases at V and 4 bases at J, with 14 bases in the middle. Germline CDR1 MRHNA, CDR2 SNTAGT. The CDR3 contains 13 residues. CDR3 region: CASGRGGRETQYF. The DNA of the CDR3 is TGTGCCAGCGGGAGGGGGGGGCGAGAGACCCAGTACTTC.

This clonotype turned up a few times. The V and J genes are TRBV7-9 and TRBJ2-5; 9 bases fit TRBD2. The germline V gene has CDR1 SEHNR and CDR2 FQNEAQ (reference sequence). CDR3 length: 16 amino acids. V gave up 5 bases and J gave up 1 base; unmatched junction bases: 8. The CDR3: CASSPGEAGGQETQYF. The DNA for the CDR3 is TGTGCCAGCAGCCCCGGGGAAGCGGGGGGCCAAGAGACCCAGTACTTC.

The sample holds a few counts of this clonotype. The chain combines TRBV5-6 with TRBJ2-1; the D gene is possibly TRBD1 (6 bases). Germline-derived CDR1 and CDR2 are SGHDT and YYEEEE. The CDR3 totals 11 residues. The ends were cut back, 1 base at V and 12 bases at J, with 8 bases in the middle. This CDR3 is CASSLRDTQFF. CDR3 nucleotide sequence: TGTGCCAGCAGCTTGAGGGACACGCAGTTCTTC.

At least ten counts were recorded for this clonotype. J is TRBJ1-4 and V is TRBV7-2; D not certain. Germline CDR1 and CDR2: SGHTA and FQGNSA. CDR3 size: 11 residues. The V end lost 3 bases, the J end lost 8 bases, and 4 bases lay between the germline ends. Written as DNA, the CDR3 is TGTGCCAGCAGCTTGAGCGAAAAACTGTTTTTT. Its translation: CASSLSEKLFF.

This clonotype was recorded a few times. At one boundary the junction diverges from the germline segment, which might be a read error. The rearrangement uses TRBV7-9 and TRBJ2-2, with 7 bases aligning to TRBD2. Germline lookup yields CDR1 SEHNR and CDR2 FQNEAQ (reference sequence). The CDR3 contains 16 residues. The CDR3 reads CASSQSVVAGTGELIF. In DNA, the CDR3 is TGTGCCAGCAGCCAATCCGTGGTAGCGGGCACCGGGGAGCTGATTTTT.

There are a few counts of this clonotype. The chain carries TRBV15 and TRBJ2-5; 8 bases align to TRBD2. The CDR3 totals 15 residues. Germline V lookup: CDR1 LNHNV, CDR2 YYDKDF (reference sequence). J lost 4 bases, V lost 1 base, and 5 bases had no gene match. In nucleotides, the CDR3 is TGTGCCACCAGCAGAGGATCGGGGGGGCGAGAGACCCAGTACTTC. Translated: CATSRGSGGRETQYF.

In its sample, this clonotype was seen many times. The J gene is TRBJ2-2, the V gene TRBV12-5; D possibly corresponds to TRBD1 (5 bases). V shed 7 bases and J shed 2 bases, with 8 bases lying between them. Germline lookup yields CDR1 LGHNT and CDR2 FRNRAP. The CDR3 runs 13 residues. The CDR3 region is CASVGANTGELFF. CDR3 nucleotide sequence: TGTGCTAGTGTAGGGGCTAACACCGGGGAGCTGTTTTTT.